These 10 T cell receptor beta chains share one sample of origin, sequenced in a study of shared clonotypes between healthy human individuals. Sequencing was performed with immunoSEQ multiplex PCR; in TCRdb, only in-frame clones are kept and a portion is missing. The sample records some 1.5 million clones, about 96% being singletons. Sequencing was performed on naive CD4+ T cells sorted from blood. This sample's subset: CD45RA+ positively selected. Receptors originate from a man aged 25 to 45 in good health.

J is TRBJ1-1 and V is TRBV5-1, with D uncertain. There are 13 residues in the CDR3. CDR1 is SGHRS, CDR2 YFSETQ, per germline. V lost 5 bases and J 1 base, leaving 9 bases between the germline ends. The CDR3 nucleotides are TGCGCCAGCAGTGGATGGGAGAACACTGAAGCTTTCTTT. Amino acids: CASSGWENTEAFF.

This clone was observed once. This chain connects TRBV14 to TRBJ1-3; no clear D. The CDR3 sequence is 17 residues long. Germline loops: CDR1 SGHDN, CDR2 FVKESK. V dropped 0 bases and J dropped 0 bases, with 12 bases sitting between them. The CDR3 loop is CASSQDEVFPSGNTIYF. Written as DNA, the CDR3 is TGTGCCAGCAGCCAAGACGAGGTCTTCCCCTCTGGAAACACCATATATTTT.

V and J are TRBV11-2 and TRBJ2-7; D is undetermined. Trimming cost V 1 base and J 0 bases, with 10 bases left between them. Germline assignment: CDR1 SGHAT and CDR2 FQNNGV. This CDR3 spans 15 amino acids. The DNA for the CDR3 is TGTGCCAGCAGCTTAGTGAGATACAGCTCCTACGAGCAGTACTTC. As protein: CASSLVRYSSYEQYF.

The chain links TRBV6-1 to TRBJ2-5; D not certain. Trimming removed 7 bases at V and 7 bases at J, with 16 bases between. The CDR3 contains 13 residues. Looked up from germline, CDR1 is MNHNS and CDR2 is SASEGT. The CDR3 region has the DNA TGTGCCAGCACCCCAGTCGCCGTGGGGACCCAGTACTTC. Translating gives CASTPVAVGTQYF.

V usage is TRBV7-9 and J usage is TRBJ2-1, with D possibly being TRBD1 (6 bases). The germline V gene encodes CDR1 SEHNR and CDR2 FQNEAQ (reference sequence). This CDR3 region has 15 residues. V was clipped by 3 bases and J by 0 bases, with 9 bases between them. CDR3 region: CASSFGTPSYNEQFF. CDR3 DNA sequence: TGTGCCAGCAGCTTTGGGACACCCTCCTACAATGAGCAGTTCTTC.

The chain uses TRBV7-3 and TRBJ2-7; D perhaps matches TRBD2 (6 bases). Per germline, CDR1 SGHTA and CDR2 FQGTGA. CDR3 length equals 13 residues. Trimming stripped 1 base from V and 6 bases from J, with 10 bases between. This CDR3 is CASSLKRRGEQYF. The DNA of the CDR3 is TGTGCCAGCAGCTTAAAGCGGCGGGGCGAGCAGTACTTC.

The chain recombines TRBV29-1 with TRBJ1-2; no clear D. V shed 3 bases and J shed 4 bases, with 6 bases lying between them. The CDR3 is 11 amino acids. Germline CDR1 SQVTM, CDR2 ANQGSEA. DNA of the CDR3: TGCAGCGTTGACAACAGCTATGGCTACACCTTC. This sequence encodes CSVDNSYGYTF.

V usage is TRBV6-1 and J usage is TRBJ2-1; D possibly corresponds to TRBD2 (6 bases). The CDR3 spans 17 residues. Trimming stripped 2 bases from V and 0 bases from J, with 14 bases between. Per germline, CDR1 MNHNS and CDR2 SASEGT. The CDR3 sequence: CASSEKGLRLSYNEQFF. In DNA, the CDR3 is TGTGCCAGCAGTGAAAAGGGACTCCGGCTCTCCTACAATGAGCAGTTCTTC.

CDR3 loop: CASSESLGVVQSSYEQYF. CDR3 nucleotides: TGTGCCAGCAGTGAATCTCTAGGGGTGGTGCAAAGCTCCTACGAGCAGTACTTC. V usage is TRBV25-1 and J usage is TRBJ2-7, with D maybe TRBD1 (5 bases). Trimming removed 1 base from V and 0 bases from J, with 19 bases in between. The length of the CDR3 is 18 residues. Germline CDR1 and CDR2: MGHDK and SYGVNS.

The rearrangement uses TRBV2 and TRBJ1-4; 8 bases match TRBD1. Germline V CDR1 and CDR2: SNHLY, FYNNEI. The CDR3 covers 17 residues. With 3 bases clipped from V and 1 base from J, the junction kept 7 bases outside the gene matches. The CDR3 region is CASSDSRGQLTNEKLFF. As DNA, the CDR3 is TGTGCCAGCAGTGATTCCAGGGGGCAATTAACTAATGAAAAACTGTTTTTT.